Below are 2 T cell receptor beta chains sequenced from a single sample in a study of T cells in localized non-small cell lung cancer. The protocol was immunoSEQ multiplex PCR, while the TCRdb copy is restricted to in-frame clones and leaves out a portion. The data hold 800 to 1,000 clones, with around a quarter observed a single time. The sample was normal lung tissue next to the tumor, taken before any cancer treatment. These receptors came from a female donor aged 60 or older with stage I lung adenocarcinoma.

This clone counts as medium-sized (0.01 to 0.1%). This rearrangement joins TRBV11-3 to TRBJ2-7; 10 positions agree with TRBD2. The CDR3 sequence is 14 residues long. CDR1 is SGHNT, CDR2 YENEEA, per germline. V was pared by 6 bases and J by 5 bases, with 7 bases of the junction left unmatched. The CDR3 loop is CASSPLAGFDEQYF. In DNA, the CDR3 is TGTGCCAGCAGTCCACTAGCGGGGTTTGACGAGCAGTACTTC.

This clone was found a few times. V usage is TRBV9 and J usage is TRBJ2-3, with D perhaps matching TRBD2 (6 bases). Germline CDR1 SGDLS, CDR2 YYNGEE. This CDR3 spans 14 amino acids. Trimming took 6 bases from V and 2 from J, leaving 13 bases between them. CDR3 loop: CASTGGTPTDTQYF. The DNA of the CDR3 is TGTGCCAGCACCGGGGGTACCCCCACAGATACGCAGTATTTT.